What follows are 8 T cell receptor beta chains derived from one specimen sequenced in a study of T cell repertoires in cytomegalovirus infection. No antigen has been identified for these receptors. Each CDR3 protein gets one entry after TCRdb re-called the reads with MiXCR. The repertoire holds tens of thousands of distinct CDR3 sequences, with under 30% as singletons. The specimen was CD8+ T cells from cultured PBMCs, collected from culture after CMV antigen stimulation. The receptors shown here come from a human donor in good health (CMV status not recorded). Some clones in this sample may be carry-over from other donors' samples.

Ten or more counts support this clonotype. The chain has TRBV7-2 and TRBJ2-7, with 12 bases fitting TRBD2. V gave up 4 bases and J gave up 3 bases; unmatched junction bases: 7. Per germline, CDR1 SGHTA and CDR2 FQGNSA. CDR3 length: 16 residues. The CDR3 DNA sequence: TGTGCCAGCAGCTACCAGACTAGCGGGAGTATCTACGAGCAGTACTTC. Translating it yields CASSYQTSGSIYEQYF.

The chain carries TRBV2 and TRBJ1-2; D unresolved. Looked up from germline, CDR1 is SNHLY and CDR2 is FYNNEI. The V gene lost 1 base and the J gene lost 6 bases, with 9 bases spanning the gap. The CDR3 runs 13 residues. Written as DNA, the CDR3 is TGTGCCAGCAGTGAAGATGGGAGAGATGGCTACACCTTC. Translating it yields CASSEDGRDGYTF.

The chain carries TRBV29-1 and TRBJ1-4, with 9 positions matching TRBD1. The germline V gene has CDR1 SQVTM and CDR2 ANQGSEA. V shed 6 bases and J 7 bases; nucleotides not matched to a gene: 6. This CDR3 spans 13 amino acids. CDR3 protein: CSVRTGESEKLFF. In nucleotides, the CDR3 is TGCAGCGTCCGGACAGGGGAATCTGAAAAACTGTTTTTT.

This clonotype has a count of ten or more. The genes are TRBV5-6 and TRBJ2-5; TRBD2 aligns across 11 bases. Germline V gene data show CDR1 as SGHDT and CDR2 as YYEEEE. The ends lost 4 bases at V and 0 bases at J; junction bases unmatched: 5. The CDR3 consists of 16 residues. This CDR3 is CASSTRTSGYQETQYF. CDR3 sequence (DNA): TGTGCCAGCAGCACTAGGACTAGCGGGTACCAAGAGACCCAGTACTTC. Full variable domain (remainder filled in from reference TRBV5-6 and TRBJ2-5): DAGVTQSPTHLIKTRGQQVTLRCSPKSGHDTVSWYQQALGQGPQFIFQYYEEEERQRGNFPDRFSGHQFPNYSSELNVNALLLGDSALYLCASSTRTSGYQETQYFGPGTRLLVL.

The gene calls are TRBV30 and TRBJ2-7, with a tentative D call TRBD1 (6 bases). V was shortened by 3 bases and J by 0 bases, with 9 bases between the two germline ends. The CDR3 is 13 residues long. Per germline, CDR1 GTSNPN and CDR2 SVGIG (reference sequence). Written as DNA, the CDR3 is TGTGCCTGGAGCGGGGACAACTCCTACGAGCAGTACTTC. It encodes CAWSGDNSYEQYF.

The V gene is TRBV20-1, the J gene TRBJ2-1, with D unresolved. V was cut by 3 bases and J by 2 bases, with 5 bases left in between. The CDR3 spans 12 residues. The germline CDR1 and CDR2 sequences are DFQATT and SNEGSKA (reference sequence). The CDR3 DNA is TGCAGTGCTAGGGCAGCCTACAATGAGCAGTTCTTC. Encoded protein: CSARAAYNEQFF.

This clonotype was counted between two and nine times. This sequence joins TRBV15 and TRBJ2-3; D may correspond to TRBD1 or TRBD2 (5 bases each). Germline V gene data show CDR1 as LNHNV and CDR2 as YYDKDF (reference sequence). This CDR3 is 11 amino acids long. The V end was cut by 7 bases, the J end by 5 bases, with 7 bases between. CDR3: CATTGLDTQYF. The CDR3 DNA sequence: TGTGCCACCACGGGGCTAGATACGCAGTATTTT.

The CDR3 DNA reads TGTGCCAGCAGTGGAGGGGCTGGGGCCAACGTCCTGACTTTC. Residues: CASSGGAGANVLTF. The rearrangement links TRBV2 to TRBJ2-6; D is possibly TRBD1 or TRBD2 (5 bases each). The CDR3 extends over 14 amino acids. Trimming left V 4 bases short and J 2 bases short, with 6 bases between. CDR1 SNHLY and CDR2 FYNNEI come from the germline V gene.